A selection of T cell receptor beta chains follows, all from one sample in a study of cytotoxic CD8 clonotypes in ibrutinib-treated CLL. Data came from immunoSEQ multiplex PCR; TCRdb stores just in-frame clones and leaves some out. Of some 290,000 clones listed, just under 80% are singletons. This specimen consisted of PBMCs, obtained before ibrutinib treatment. All receptors derive from a human donor with chronic lymphocytic leukemia. CDR3s leave out the opening cysteine and the closing phenylalanine or tryptophan.

j_call cdr3_length v_call cdr3_aa
TRBJ2-2 15 TRBV15 ATSRVWSGRAFGELF
TRBJ2-7 10 TRBV13 ASRGRDYEQY
TRBJ2-5 13 TRBV6-6 ASSRDRDYQETQY
TRBJ2-7 13 TRBV5-4 ASSHGVAESYEQY
TRBJ1-2 12 TRBV2 ASNRPGQDYGYT
TRBJ2-5 12 TRBV28 ASSYQQGSETQY
TRBJ1-1 13 TRBV15 ATSREKTGDSEAF
TRBJ2-5 11 TRBV29-1 SVEGLDEETQY
TRBJ2-5 14 TRBV19 ASSAQSDRGQETQY
TRBJ2-1 15 TRBV7-8 ASSRYKLGSGTYEQF
TRBJ2-3 14 TRBV7-9 ASSLASSGGTDTQY
TRBJ2-6 12 TRBV4-1 ASSHFKGANVLT
TRBJ2-3 16 TRBV4-1 ASSQDPPLAGDTDTQY
TRBJ2-1 11 TRBV6-6 ASSYSVGNEQF
TRBJ2-3 14 TRBV5-1 ASSLARDGTTDTQY
TRBJ2-2 12 TRBV30 AWSIRVLTGELF
TRBJ2-1 10 TRBV10-3 AISGYYNEQF
TRBJ2-7 18 TRBV12-1 ASSSKPITSGDTISYEQY
TRBJ1-5 12 TRBV28 ASSLLSENQPQH
TRBJ2-2 13 TRBV11-3 ASSTGTRSTGELF
TRBJ2-5 9 TRBV27 ASSLYGTQY
TRBJ2-1 11 TRBV7-9 ASSLVLLNEQF
TRBJ1-1 12 TRBV18 ASSKTGVGTEAF
TRBJ2-3 11 TRBV11-2 ASSLDATLTQY
TRBJ2-7 12 TRBV11-2 ASSLERSSYEQY
TRBJ2-7 11 TRBV7-9 ASSPGTFSEQY
TRBJ2-5 12 TRBV18 ASSPSSSGETQY
TRBJ1-2 10 TRBV30 AWSLTPYGYT
TRBJ2-3 11 TRBV2 ASSNTWTSAQY
TRBJ2-7 13 TRBV18 ASSRDRGGSYEQY
TRBJ2-7 13 TRBV4-1 ASSHPGPSSSEQY
TRBJ1-2 13 TRBV4-2 ASSQELQADYGYT
TRBJ1-5 12 TRBV14 ASSQDLAPQPQH
TRBJ2-5 16 TRBV29-1 SVESLLAGGLGVETQY
TRBJ2-7 10 TRBV7-9 ASSLSGDEQY
TRBJ1-1 11 TRBV2 ASSGQTNTEAF
TRBJ2-7 12 TRBV4-3 ASSQDLPGHEQY
TRBJ2-7 12 TRBV6-1 ASSEYSNSYEQY
TRBJ2-1 11 TRBV6-5 ASSYLPVAEQF
TRBJ2-5 12 TRBV18 ASSPDPLGETQY
TRBJ2-1 12 TRBV27 ASSSGGPNNEQF
TRBJ2-7 14 TRBV5-1 ASSLDPVRGTYEQY
TRBJ2-7 14 TRBV18 ASSPWALAAAYEQY
TRBJ2-7 11 TRBV28 ASVYRGNHEQY
TRBJ2-5 12 TRBV15 ATSRGLPRETQY
TRBJ2-5 14 TRBV25-1 ASSELGGTGFETQY
TRBJ2-7 12 TRBV6-5 ASSEGQVSYEQY
TRBJ1-4 15 TRBV2 ASSFTGTVATNEKLF
TRBJ1-1 12 TRBV28 ASSLTGIGTEAF
TRBJ2-1 13 TRBV29-1 SVDRDSPSYNEQF
TRBJ2-1 12 TRBV18 ASSPSLSHNEQF
TRBJ2-7 12 TRBV11-1 ASSSRTGMYEQY
TRBJ1-2 11 TRBV19 ASSIWREEGYT
TRBJ2-7 13 TRBV7-2 ASSLGDYPGNEQY
TRBJ1-2 10 TRBV25-1 ASSGDSYGYT